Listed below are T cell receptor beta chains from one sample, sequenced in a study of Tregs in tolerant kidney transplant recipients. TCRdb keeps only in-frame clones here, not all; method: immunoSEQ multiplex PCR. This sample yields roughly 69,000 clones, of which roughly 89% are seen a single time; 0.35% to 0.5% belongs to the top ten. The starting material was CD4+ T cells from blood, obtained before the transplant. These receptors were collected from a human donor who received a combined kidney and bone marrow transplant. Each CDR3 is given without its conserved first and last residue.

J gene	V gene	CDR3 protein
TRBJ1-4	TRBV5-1	ASSPDRDSEKLF
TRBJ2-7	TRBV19	ASKDSGSAIYEQY
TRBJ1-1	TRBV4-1	ASSPTGLNTEAF
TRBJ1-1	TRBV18	ASSPPGQGETEAF
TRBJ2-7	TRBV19	ASSPGTSGPWDPYEQY
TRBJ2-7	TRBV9	ASSEQAGSLGKQY
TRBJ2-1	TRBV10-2	ASSEAGGSYNEQF
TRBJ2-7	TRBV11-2	ASRDYSDRAGYEQY
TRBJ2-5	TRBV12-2	ASRFPTGALETQY
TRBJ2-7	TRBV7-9	ASSLGRGSYEQY
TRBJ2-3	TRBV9	ASSVARQGADTQY
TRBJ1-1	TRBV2	ASSLQGNTEAF
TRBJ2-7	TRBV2	ASLLTGGSYEQY
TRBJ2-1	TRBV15	ATSRIGDYGNEQF